This T cell receptor beta chain emerged from a study of blood T cell repertoires in COVID-19. Study-level background: There were acute and convalescent COVID-19 samples, and they came from the United States, Italy and Spain. PBMCs, B-cell-depleted T cells, or T cells provided the cDNA or gDNA that made up the material.

V shed 4 bases and J shed 0 bases, with 9 bases lying between them. The CDR3 loop spans 14 amino acids. Germline V lookup: CDR1 LNHDA, CDR2 SQIVND (reference sequence). Original processing notes: Reference gene primer amplification in the assay estimated nucleated cell counts. Assay: immunoSEQ multiplex PCR; the TCRdb copy retains only in-frame clones and omits some. The V and J calls and clone size are taken from that table; D and trimming were inferred from the DNA. The table lists approximately 130,000 clones, approximately 83% of them singletons. The sequenced sample consisted of peripheral blood. This receptor was identified in a woman aged 50 to 65 who had recovered from COVID-19. V is TRBV19 and J is TRBJ1-1; D is unresolved. The CDR3 nucleotides are TGTGCCAGTAGTAAGAGGGCCTTGAACACTGAAGCTTTCTTT. This translates into CASSKRALNTEAFF.